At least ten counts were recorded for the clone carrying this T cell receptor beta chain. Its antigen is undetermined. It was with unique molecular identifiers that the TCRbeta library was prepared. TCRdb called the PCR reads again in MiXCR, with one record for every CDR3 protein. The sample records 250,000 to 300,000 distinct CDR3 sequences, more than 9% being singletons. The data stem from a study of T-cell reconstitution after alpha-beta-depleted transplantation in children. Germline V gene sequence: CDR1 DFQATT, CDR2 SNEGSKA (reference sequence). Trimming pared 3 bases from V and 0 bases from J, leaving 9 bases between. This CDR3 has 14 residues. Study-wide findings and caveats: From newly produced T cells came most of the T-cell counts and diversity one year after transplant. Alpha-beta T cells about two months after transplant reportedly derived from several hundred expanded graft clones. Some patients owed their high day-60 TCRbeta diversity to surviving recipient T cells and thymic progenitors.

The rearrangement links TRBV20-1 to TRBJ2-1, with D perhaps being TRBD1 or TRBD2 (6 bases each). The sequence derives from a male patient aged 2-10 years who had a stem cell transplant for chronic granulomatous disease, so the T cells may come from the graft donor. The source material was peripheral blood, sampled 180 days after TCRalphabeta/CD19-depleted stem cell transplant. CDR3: CSARWGASYNEQFF. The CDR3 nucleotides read TGCAGTGCTAGGTGGGGGGCCTCCTACAATGAGCAGTTCTTC.